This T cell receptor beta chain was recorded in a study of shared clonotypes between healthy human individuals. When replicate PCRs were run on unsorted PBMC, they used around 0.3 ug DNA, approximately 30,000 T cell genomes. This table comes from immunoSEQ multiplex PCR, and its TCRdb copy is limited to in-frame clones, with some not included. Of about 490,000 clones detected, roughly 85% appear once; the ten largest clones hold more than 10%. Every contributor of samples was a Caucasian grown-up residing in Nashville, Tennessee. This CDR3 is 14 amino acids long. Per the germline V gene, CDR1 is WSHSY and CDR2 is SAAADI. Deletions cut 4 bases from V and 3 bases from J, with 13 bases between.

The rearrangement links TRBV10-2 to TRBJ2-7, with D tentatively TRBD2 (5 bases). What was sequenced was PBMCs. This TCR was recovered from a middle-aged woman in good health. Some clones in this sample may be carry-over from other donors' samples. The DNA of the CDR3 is TGCGCCAGCAGTGGGTCTAGCTCGAACTACGAGCAGTACTTC. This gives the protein CASSGSSSNYEQYF.